A selection of T cell receptor beta chains follows, all from one sample in a study of human T cells and chemical hapten exposure. Using its own MiXCR run on the RACE reads, TCRdb lists one record per CDR3 protein. Of fewer than 350,000 distinct CDR3 sequences listed, about 7.7% are singletons. Here the sequenced sample was whole blood, taken in connection with sensitization to the hapten diphenylcyclopropenone (DPC). The receptor source for this set is a man in his late teens or twenties with alopecia areata. Some clones in this sample may be carry-over from other donors' samples. Each CDR3 is given with its conserved first and last residue. A D gene is named only where the DNA matches it firmly. Some rows mark clone size as missing; the rest say once, few, many or name a class of expanded clone.

cdr3_aa: CASSYQVTGELFF
cdr3_nt: TGTGCCAGCAGTTACCAAGTAACCGGGGAGCTGTTTTTT
clone_size: few
j_call: TRBJ2-2
v_call: TRBV6-2/TRBV6-3
d_call: NA

cdr3_aa: CASSSPGQGLYDEKLFF
cdr3_nt: TGTGCCAGCAGTTCCCCCGGACAGGGGTTGTATGATGAAAAACTGTTTTTT
clone_size: few
j_call: TRBJ1-4
v_call: TRBV28
d_call: TRBD1

cdr3_aa: CASNTGSGANVLTF
cdr3_nt: TGCGCCAGTAATACAGGGTCCGGGGCCAACGTCCTGACTTTC
clone_size: few
j_call: TRBJ2-6
v_call: TRBV5-1
d_call: NA

cdr3_aa: CASGGDGYEQYF
cdr3_nt: TGTGCCAGCGGTGGCGACGGATACGAGCAGTACTTC
clone_size: many
j_call: TRBJ2-7
v_call: TRBV6-1
d_call: NA

cdr3_aa: CASSLRSRGSSYNEQFF
cdr3_nt: TGTGCCAGCAGCTTACGATCTAGGGGCTCCTCCTACAATGAGCAGTTCTTC
clone_size: NA
j_call: TRBJ2-1
v_call: TRBV7-3
d_call: NA

cdr3_aa: CASSGSGQSNTGELFF
cdr3_nt: TGTGCCAGCAGCGGATCGGGACAGTCGAACACCGGGGAGCTGTTTTTT
clone_size: NA
j_call: TRBJ2-2
v_call: TRBV9
d_call: TRBD1

cdr3_aa: CASSTTQGNKQYF
cdr3_nt: TGTGCCAGCAGCACAACACAGGGGAATAAACAGTATTTT
clone_size: NA
j_call: TRBJ2-3
v_call: TRBV11-2
d_call: TRBD1

cdr3_aa: CASSVGKGGYPRTKTFF
cdr3_nt: TGTGCCAGCAGCGTAGGGAAGGGGGGGTACCCCCGAACGAAAACTTTCTTT
clone_size: NA
j_call: TRBJ1-1
v_call: TRBV9
d_call: NA

cdr3_aa: CSAPTSGGAYEQYF
cdr3_nt: TGCAGTGCCCCAACTAGCGGGGGGGCCTACGAGCAGTACTTC
clone_size: many
j_call: TRBJ2-7
v_call: TRBV20-1
d_call: TRBD2

cdr3_aa: CASSFGLLPGELFF
cdr3_nt: TGTGCCAGCAGCTTCGGACTCCTCCCCGGGGAGCTGTTTTTT
clone_size: NA
j_call: TRBJ2-2
v_call: TRBV11-1
d_call: NA

cdr3_aa: CSVTKGGEAFF
cdr3_nt: TGCAGCGTCACAAAGGGAGGGGAAGCTTTCTTT
clone_size: NA
j_call: TRBJ1-1
v_call: TRBV29-1
d_call: NA

cdr3_aa: CASSLGQTHWGYTF
cdr3_nt: TGTGCCAGCAGTTTAGGGCAGACCCATTGGGGCTACACCTTC
clone_size: few
j_call: TRBJ1-2
v_call: TRBV12-3/TRBV12-4
d_call: NA

cdr3_aa: CASSLSQDGFNQPQHF
cdr3_nt: TGTGCCAGCAGTTTATCCCAGGACGGATTCAATCAGCCCCAGCATTTT
clone_size: NA
j_call: TRBJ1-5
v_call: TRBV28
d_call: NA

cdr3_aa: CASSLGFQNEQFF
cdr3_nt: TGTGCCAGCAGCTTAGGGTTCCAGAATGAGCAGTTCTTC
clone_size: few
j_call: TRBJ2-1
v_call: TRBV11-3
d_call: NA

cdr3_aa: CASSPGAWADTQYF
cdr3_nt: TGCGCCAGCAGCCCTGGCGCATGGGCGGATACGCAGTATTTT
clone_size: NA
j_call: TRBJ2-3
v_call: TRBV4-1
d_call: NA

cdr3_aa: CASSLVQPGQGYEQYF
cdr3_nt: TGTGCCAGCAGCTTAGTTCAACCGGGACAGGGATACGAGCAGTACTTC
clone_size: many
j_call: TRBJ2-7
v_call: TRBV11-3
d_call: TRBD1

cdr3_aa: CASSPFGTSGSTDTQYF
cdr3_nt: TGCGCCAGCAGCCCCTTCGGAACTAGCGGTAGCACAGATACGCAGTATTTT
clone_size: many
j_call: TRBJ2-3
v_call: TRBV4-1
d_call: TRBD2

cdr3_aa: CSAETGGKNTGELFF
cdr3_nt: TGCAGCGCCGAAACAGGGGGAAAGAACACCGGGGAGCTGTTTTTT
clone_size: many
j_call: TRBJ2-2
v_call: TRBV29-1
d_call: TRBD1

cdr3_aa: CASSTTAATNEKLFF
cdr3_nt: TGTGCCAGCAGCACTACAGCTGCAACTAATGAAAAACTGTTTTTT
clone_size: NA
j_call: TRBJ1-4
v_call: TRBV7-9
d_call: NA

cdr3_aa: CASSFTAYQPQHF
cdr3_nt: TGTGCCAGCAGTTTCACTGCATATCAGCCCCAGCATTTT
clone_size: NA
j_call: TRBJ1-5
v_call: TRBV12-3/TRBV12-4
d_call: NA

cdr3_aa: CASSPDTAGGELFF
cdr3_nt: TGTGCCAGCAGTCCCGACACCGCGGGCGGGGAGCTGTTTTTT
clone_size: NA
j_call: TRBJ2-2
v_call: TRBV6-5
d_call: NA

cdr3_aa: CASSLRGRGGEQFF
cdr3_nt: TGTGCCAGCAGTTTAAGGGGACGTGGCGGTGAGCAGTTCTTC
clone_size: few
j_call: TRBJ2-1
v_call: TRBV12-3/TRBV12-4
d_call: NA

cdr3_aa: CASSVRTGSDEQYF
cdr3_nt: TGTGCCAGCAGCGTCAGGACAGGGAGCGACGAGCAGTACTTC
clone_size: NA
j_call: TRBJ2-7
v_call: TRBV9
d_call: TRBD1

cdr3_aa: CASSFLAGSDTQYF
cdr3_nt: TGTGCCAGCAGCTTCCTAGCGGGCTCAGATACGCAGTATTTT
clone_size: NA
j_call: TRBJ2-3
v_call: TRBV5-6
d_call: TRBD2

cdr3_aa: CASSQRGNGANVLTF
cdr3_nt: TGTGCCAGCAGCCAGAGAGGGAACGGGGCCAACGTCCTGACTTTC
clone_size: NA
j_call: TRBJ2-6
v_call: TRBV7-6
d_call: NA

cdr3_aa: CASSPQGGRNEKLFF
cdr3_nt: TGTGCCAGCAGTCCTCAGGGGGGCAGGAATGAAAAACTGTTTTTT
clone_size: few
j_call: TRBJ1-4
v_call: TRBV28
d_call: TRBD1

cdr3_aa: CASSQPGNGQPQHF
cdr3_nt: TGTGCCAGCAGCCAGCCGGGGAACGGTCAGCCCCAGCATTTT
clone_size: NA
j_call: TRBJ1-5
v_call: TRBV7-9
d_call: NA

cdr3_aa: CASSSGREQPQHF
cdr3_nt: TGTGCCAGCAGCTCAGGACGAGAACAGCCCCAGCATTTT
clone_size: NA
j_call: TRBJ1-5
v_call: TRBV7-2
d_call: NA

cdr3_aa: CSVHIKNTEAFF
cdr3_nt: TGCAGTGTTCATATAAAAAACACTGAAGCTTTCTTT
clone_size: NA
j_call: TRBJ1-1
v_call: TRBV20-1
d_call: NA

cdr3_aa: CSAPRQGPNTGELFF
cdr3_nt: TGCAGTGCGCCGAGACAGGGGCCGAACACCGGGGAGCTGTTTTTT
clone_size: NA
j_call: TRBJ2-2
v_call: TRBV20-1
d_call: TRBD1

cdr3_aa: CASSLGPPSSYEQYF
cdr3_nt: TGTGCCAGCAGCTTGGGGCCGCCGAGCTCCTACGAGCAGTACTTC
clone_size: few
j_call: TRBJ2-7
v_call: TRBV5-6
d_call: NA

cdr3_aa: CASSAMWSPLSGANVLTF
cdr3_nt: TGTGCCAGCAGCGCCATGTGGTCTCCCCTCTCTGGGGCCAACGTCCTGACTTTC
clone_size: many
j_call: TRBJ2-6
v_call: TRBV7-9
d_call: NA

cdr3_aa: CASSYSILSHEQFF
cdr3_nt: TGTGCCAGCAGTTACTCAATTTTGTCCCATGAGCAGTTCTTC
clone_size: NA
j_call: TRBJ2-1
v_call: TRBV6-2/TRBV6-3
d_call: NA

cdr3_aa: CASSQNVGGEAFF
cdr3_nt: TGTGCCAGCAGCCAAAACGTTGGGGGTGAAGCTTTCTTT
clone_size: NA
j_call: TRBJ1-1
v_call: TRBV16
d_call: NA

cdr3_aa: CASSQDSPRRANYGYTF
cdr3_nt: TGCGCCAGCAGCCAAGATTCTCCGAGGAGAGCTAACTATGGCTACACCTTC
clone_size: NA
j_call: TRBJ1-2
v_call: TRBV4-3
d_call: NA

cdr3_aa: CASSPGDAGIYGYTF
cdr3_nt: TGTGCCAGCAGCCCCGGCGACGCAGGGATCTATGGCTACACCTTC
clone_size: few
j_call: TRBJ1-2
v_call: TRBV7-9
d_call: NA

cdr3_aa: CSARGFGQMNTEAFF
cdr3_nt: TGCAGTGCTAGGGGATTTGGACAGATGAACACTGAAGCTTTCTTT
clone_size: few
j_call: TRBJ1-1
v_call: TRBV20-1
d_call: NA

cdr3_aa: CASSRRSYEQYF
cdr3_nt: TGCGCCAGCTCCCGCCGATCCTACGAGCAGTACTTC
clone_size: few
j_call: TRBJ2-7
v_call: TRBV10-2
d_call: NA

cdr3_aa: CASSESGLYPLHF
cdr3_nt: TGCGCCAGCAGTGAATCCGGACTTTATCCCCTCCACTTT
clone_size: few
j_call: TRBJ1-6
v_call: TRBV10-1
d_call: NA

cdr3_aa: CSVIPGQGQPQHF
cdr3_nt: TGCAGCGTGATCCCGGGACAGGGTCAGCCCCAGCATTTT
clone_size: many
j_call: TRBJ1-5
v_call: TRBV29-1
d_call: TRBD1

cdr3_aa: CATSKGDQNEQYF
cdr3_nt: TGTGCCACCAGCAAGGGAGATCAGAACGAGCAGTACTTC
clone_size: few
j_call: TRBJ2-7
v_call: TRBV15
d_call: NA

cdr3_aa: CASSEHYDTGELFF
cdr3_nt: TGCGCCAGCAGTGAGCATTATGACACCGGGGAGCTGTTTTTT
clone_size: few
j_call: TRBJ2-2
v_call: TRBV10-1
d_call: NA

cdr3_aa: CASSLSRGRIDTQYF
cdr3_nt: TGCGCCAGCAGCTTGTCTCGGGGGCGGATAGATACGCAGTATTTT
clone_size: NA
j_call: TRBJ2-3
v_call: TRBV5-1
d_call: NA

cdr3_aa: CSALGLTYEQYF
cdr3_nt: TGCAGCGCCCTGGGACTCACCTACGAGCAGTACTTC
clone_size: NA
j_call: TRBJ2-7
v_call: TRBV29-1
d_call: NA

cdr3_aa: CASSFNSGHRPSTDTQYF
cdr3_nt: TGTGCCAGCAGTTTTAACTCGGGACACCGACCATCCACAGATACGCAGTATTTT
clone_size: many
j_call: TRBJ2-3
v_call: TRBV28
d_call: NA

cdr3_aa: CASSLWGSGLAIDTQYF
cdr3_nt: TGCGCCAGCAGCTTATGGGGTAGCGGACTAGCGATAGATACGCAGTATTTT
clone_size: NA
j_call: TRBJ2-3
v_call: TRBV5-1
d_call: TRBD2

cdr3_aa: CASRSGVVGTDTQYF
cdr3_nt: TGTGCCAGCAGATCGGGGGTTGTGGGTACGGATACGCAGTATTTT
clone_size: once
j_call: TRBJ2-3
v_call: TRBV7-9
d_call: NA

cdr3_aa: CASSSVNSGGTDTQYF
cdr3_nt: TGCGCCAGCAGCTCCGTGAATAGCGGGGGGACAGATACGCAGTATTTT
clone_size: NA
j_call: TRBJ2-3
v_call: TRBV4-1
d_call: TRBD2

cdr3_aa: CASSLGRATNEKLFF
cdr3_nt: TGTGCCAGCAGCCTGGGACGTGCAACTAATGAAAAACTGTTTTTT
clone_size: many
j_call: TRBJ1-4
v_call: TRBV4-2
d_call: NA

cdr3_aa: CSANRGQVGDGYTF
cdr3_nt: TGCAGCGCCAACAGGGGGCAAGTTGGGGATGGCTACACCTTC
clone_size: NA
j_call: TRBJ1-2
v_call: TRBV29-1
d_call: TRBD1

cdr3_aa: CSVEGDNTEAFF
cdr3_nt: TGCAGCGTTGAGGGGGATAACACTGAAGCTTTCTTT
clone_size: many
j_call: TRBJ1-1
v_call: TRBV29-1
d_call: NA

cdr3_aa: CSVPGHIYGYTF
cdr3_nt: TGCAGCGTCCCTGGACATATCTATGGCTACACCTTC
clone_size: few
j_call: TRBJ1-2
v_call: TRBV29-1
d_call: NA

cdr3_aa: CSVPSQGSSPYEQYF
cdr3_nt: TGCAGCGTCCCTTCTCAGGGTTCTTCCCCCTACGAGCAGTACTTC
clone_size: NA
j_call: TRBJ2-7
v_call: TRBV29-1
d_call: NA

cdr3_aa: CASSAGRASEQYF
cdr3_nt: TGTGCCAGCAGCGCGGGCAGGGCCAGCGAGCAGTACTTC
clone_size: NA
j_call: TRBJ2-7
v_call: TRBV9
d_call: NA

cdr3_aa: CSARGTSGSSYEQYF
cdr3_nt: TGCAGTGCTAGAGGGACTAGCGGGAGCTCCTACGAGCAGTACTTC
clone_size: NA
j_call: TRBJ2-7
v_call: TRBV20-1
d_call: TRBD2

cdr3_aa: CASSQEGLGHSGANVLTF
cdr3_nt: TGTGCCAGCAGCCAAGAGGGACTAGGCCACTCTGGGGCCAACGTCCTGACTTTC
clone_size: NA
j_call: TRBJ2-6
v_call: TRBV3-1
d_call: TRBD2

cdr3_aa: CASRKGGNTEAFF
cdr3_nt: TGCGCCAGCAGGAAGGGGGGAAACACTGAAGCTTTCTTT
clone_size: few
j_call: TRBJ1-1
v_call: TRBV5-1
d_call: NA

cdr3_aa: CASRRLARGEQFF
cdr3_nt: TGTGCCAGCAGAAGACTAGCGAGGGGCGAGCAGTTCTTC
clone_size: NA
j_call: TRBJ2-1
v_call: TRBV11-2
d_call: TRBD2

cdr3_aa: CATSRAGRSTDTQYF
cdr3_nt: TGTGCCACCAGCAGAGCAGGGCGATCCACAGATACGCAGTATTTT
clone_size: NA
j_call: TRBJ2-3
v_call: TRBV15
d_call: NA